This T cell receptor beta chain was documented in a study of CD8+ T cells in alopecia areata. TCR sequencing used cDNA made by reverse transcription of extracted RNA. The repertoire was sequenced with immunoSEQ multiplex PCR; TCRdb's copy has only in-frame clones and lacks some. The sample lists some 170,000 clones; less than 80% were seen once. Collection of lesional scalp punch biopsies and peripheral blood was performed in alopecia areata patients. J was trimmed by 2 bases and V by 6 bases; bases with no gene match: 4. The germline gives CDR1 MNHEY, CDR2 SVGAGI. The CDR3 has 15 residues. V is TRBV6-5 and J is TRBJ2-6; TRBD1 agrees at 7 bases. This TCR was sampled from a human donor with alopecia areata. The sequences come from CD8+ T cells sorted from blood, collected at week 0. DNA for the CDR3: TGTGCCAGCAGCAGGGGGAACGCTGGGGCCAACGTCCTGACTTTC. Translating it yields CASSRGNAGANVLTF.